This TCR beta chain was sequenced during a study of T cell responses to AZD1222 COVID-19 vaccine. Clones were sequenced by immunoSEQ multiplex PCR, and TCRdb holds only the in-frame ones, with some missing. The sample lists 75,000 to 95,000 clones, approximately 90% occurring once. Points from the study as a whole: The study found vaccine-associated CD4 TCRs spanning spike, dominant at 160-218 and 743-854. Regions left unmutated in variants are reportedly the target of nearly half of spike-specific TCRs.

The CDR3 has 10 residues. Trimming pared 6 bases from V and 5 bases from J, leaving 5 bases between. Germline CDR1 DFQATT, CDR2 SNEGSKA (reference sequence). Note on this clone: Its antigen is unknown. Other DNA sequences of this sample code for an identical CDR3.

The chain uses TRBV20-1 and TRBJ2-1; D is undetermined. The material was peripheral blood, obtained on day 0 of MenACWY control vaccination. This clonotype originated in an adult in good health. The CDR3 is CSASNNEQFF. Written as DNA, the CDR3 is TGCAGTGCAAGCAACAATGAGCAGTTCTTC.